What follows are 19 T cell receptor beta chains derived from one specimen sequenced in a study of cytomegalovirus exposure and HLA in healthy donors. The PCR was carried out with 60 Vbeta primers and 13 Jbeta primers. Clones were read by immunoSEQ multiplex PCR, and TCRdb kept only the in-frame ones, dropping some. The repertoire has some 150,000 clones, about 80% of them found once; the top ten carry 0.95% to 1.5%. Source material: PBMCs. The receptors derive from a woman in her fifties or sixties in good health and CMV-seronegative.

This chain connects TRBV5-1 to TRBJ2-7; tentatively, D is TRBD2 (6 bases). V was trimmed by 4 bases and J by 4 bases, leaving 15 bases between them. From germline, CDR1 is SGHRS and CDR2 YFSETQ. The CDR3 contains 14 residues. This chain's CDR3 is CASSPGGVEYEQYF. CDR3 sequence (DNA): TGCGCCAGCAGCCCAGGAGGGGTAGAGTACGAGCAGTACTTC.

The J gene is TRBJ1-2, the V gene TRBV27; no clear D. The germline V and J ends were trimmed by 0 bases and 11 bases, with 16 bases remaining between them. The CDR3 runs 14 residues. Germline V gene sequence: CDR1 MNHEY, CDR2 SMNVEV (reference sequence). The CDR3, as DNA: TGTGCCAGCAGTTTATCTTGGGAACGAGGAGGTTACACCTTC. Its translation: CASSLSWERGGYTF.

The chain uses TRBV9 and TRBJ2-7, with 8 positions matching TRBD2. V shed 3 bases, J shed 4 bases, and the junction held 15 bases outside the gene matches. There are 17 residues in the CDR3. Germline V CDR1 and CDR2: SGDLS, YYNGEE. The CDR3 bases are TGTGCCAGCAGCGCCGAGGGCGGGGGGATTTTTCAATACGAGCAGTACTTC. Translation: CASSAEGGGIFQYEQYF. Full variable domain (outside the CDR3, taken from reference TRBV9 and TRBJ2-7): DSGVTQTPKHLITATGQRVTLRCSPRSGDLSVYWYQQSLDQGLQFLIQYYNGEERAKGNILERFSAQQFPDLHSELNLSSLELGDSALYFCASSAEGGGIFQYEQYFGPGTRLTVT.

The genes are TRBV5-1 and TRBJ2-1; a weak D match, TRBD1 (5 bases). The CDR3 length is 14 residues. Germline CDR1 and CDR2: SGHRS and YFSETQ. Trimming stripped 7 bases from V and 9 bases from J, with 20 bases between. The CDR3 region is CASCSVWGQGEQFF. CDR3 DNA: TGCGCCAGCTGCTCGGTCTGGGGCCAGGGTGAGCAGTTCTTC.

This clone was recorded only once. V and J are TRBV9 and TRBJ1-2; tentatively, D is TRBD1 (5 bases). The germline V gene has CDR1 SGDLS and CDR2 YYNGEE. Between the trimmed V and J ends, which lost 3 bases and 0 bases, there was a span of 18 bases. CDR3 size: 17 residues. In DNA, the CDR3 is TGTGCCAGCAGCGGGGGCAGACAGAAAGAGACTAACTATGGCTACACCTTC. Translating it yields CASSGGRQKETNYGYTF.

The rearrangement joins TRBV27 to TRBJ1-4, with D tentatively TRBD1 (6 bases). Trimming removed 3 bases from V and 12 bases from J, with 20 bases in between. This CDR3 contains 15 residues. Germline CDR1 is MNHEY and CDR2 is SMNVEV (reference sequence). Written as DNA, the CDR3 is TGTGCCAGCAGTTTCCAGGTGGCAGGGGTTTCGGAACTGTTTTTT. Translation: CASSFQVAGVSELFF.

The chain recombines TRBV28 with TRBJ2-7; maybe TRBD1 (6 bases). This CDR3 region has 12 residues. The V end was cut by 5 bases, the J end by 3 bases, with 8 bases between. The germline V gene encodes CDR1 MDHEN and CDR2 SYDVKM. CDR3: CASSGTIYEQYF. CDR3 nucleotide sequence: TGTGCCAGCAGTGGGACAATCTACGAGCAGTACTTC.

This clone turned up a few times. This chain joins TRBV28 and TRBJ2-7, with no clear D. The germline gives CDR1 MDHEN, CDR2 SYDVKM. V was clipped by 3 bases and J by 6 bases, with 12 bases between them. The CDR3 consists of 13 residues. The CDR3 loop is CASSLRSMREQYF. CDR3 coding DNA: TGTGCCAGCAGTTTGAGATCTATGCGCGAGCAGTACTTC.

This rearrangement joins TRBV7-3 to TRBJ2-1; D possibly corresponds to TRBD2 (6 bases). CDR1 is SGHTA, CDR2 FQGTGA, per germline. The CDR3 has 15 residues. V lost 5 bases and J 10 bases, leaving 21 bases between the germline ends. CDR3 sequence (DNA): TGTGCCAGCAGCCTCCCGGGGGAGCCGGGTAGGGAGCAGTTCTTC. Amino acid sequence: CASSLPGEPGREQFF.

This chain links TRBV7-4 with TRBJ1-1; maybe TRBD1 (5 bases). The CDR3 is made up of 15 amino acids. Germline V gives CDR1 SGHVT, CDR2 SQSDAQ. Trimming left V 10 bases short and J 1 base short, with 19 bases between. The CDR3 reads CATHTRGHTNTEAFF. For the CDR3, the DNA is TGTGCCACCCATACCCGAGGACACACGAACACTGAAGCTTTCTTT.

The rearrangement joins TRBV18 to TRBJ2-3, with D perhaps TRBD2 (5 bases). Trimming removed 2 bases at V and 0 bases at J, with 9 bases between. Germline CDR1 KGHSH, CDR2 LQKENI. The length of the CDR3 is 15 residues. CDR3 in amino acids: CASSPLEASTDTQYF. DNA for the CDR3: TGTGCCAGCTCACCATTGGAGGCTAGCACAGATACGCAGTATTTT.

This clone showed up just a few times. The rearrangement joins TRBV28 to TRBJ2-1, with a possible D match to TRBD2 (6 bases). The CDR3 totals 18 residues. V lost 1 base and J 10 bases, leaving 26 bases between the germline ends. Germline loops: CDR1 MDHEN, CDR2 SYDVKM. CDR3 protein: CASSLSGGGIDGRYEQFF. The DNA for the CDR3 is TGTGCCAGCAGTTTATCCGGAGGAGGGATTGATGGGCGATACGAGCAGTTCTTC.

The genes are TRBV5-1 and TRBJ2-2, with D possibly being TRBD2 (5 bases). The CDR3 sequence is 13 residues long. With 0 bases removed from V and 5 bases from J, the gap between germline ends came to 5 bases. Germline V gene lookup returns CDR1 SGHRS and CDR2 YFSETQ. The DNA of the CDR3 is TGCGCCAGCAGCTTGGGCGGGACCGGGGAGCTGTTTTTT. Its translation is CASSLGGTGELFF.

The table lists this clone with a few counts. CDR3 DNA: TGTGCCATCAGTGAGTCGTTAGGGACTAGCGGGAGAAATGAGCAGTTCTTC. Translated: CAISESLGTSGRNEQFF. This chain connects TRBV10-3 to TRBJ2-1, with TRBD2 matching over 14 bases. The CDR3 runs 17 residues. V lost 0 bases, J lost 7 bases, and 5 bases stayed unmatched. The germline V gene encodes CDR1 ENHRY and CDR2 SYGVKD.

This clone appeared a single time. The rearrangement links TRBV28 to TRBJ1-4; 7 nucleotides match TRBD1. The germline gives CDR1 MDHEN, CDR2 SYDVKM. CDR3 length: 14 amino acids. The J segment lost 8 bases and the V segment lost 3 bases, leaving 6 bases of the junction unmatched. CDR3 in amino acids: CASSFPGQPEKLFF. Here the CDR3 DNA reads TGTGCCAGCAGTTTCCCGGGACAGCCCGAAAAACTGTTTTTT.

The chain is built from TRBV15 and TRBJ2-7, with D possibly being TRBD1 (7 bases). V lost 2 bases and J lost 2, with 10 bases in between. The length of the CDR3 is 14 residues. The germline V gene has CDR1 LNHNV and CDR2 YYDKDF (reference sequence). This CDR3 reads CATSRQGEAYEQYF. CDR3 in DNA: TGTGCCACCAGCAGACAGGGGGAGGCCTACGAGCAGTACTTC.

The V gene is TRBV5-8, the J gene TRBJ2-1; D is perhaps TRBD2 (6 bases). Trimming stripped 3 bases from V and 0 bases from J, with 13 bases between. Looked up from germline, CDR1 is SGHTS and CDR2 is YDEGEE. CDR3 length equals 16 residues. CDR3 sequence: CASSSRDFSSYNEQFF. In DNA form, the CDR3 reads TGTGCCAGCAGCTCCCGGGACTTCAGCTCCTACAATGAGCAGTTCTTC.

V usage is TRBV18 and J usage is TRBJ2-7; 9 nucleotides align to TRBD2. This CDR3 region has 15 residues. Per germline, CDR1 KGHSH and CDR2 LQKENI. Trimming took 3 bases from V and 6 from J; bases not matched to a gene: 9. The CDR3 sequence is CASSPIAGEEPEQYF. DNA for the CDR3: TGTGCCAGCTCACCGATAGCGGGAGAGGAGCCCGAGCAGTACTTC.

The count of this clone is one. CDR3 DNA: TGTGCCAGTAGTATTCCAGCGGTGGCCAAAAACATTCAGTACTTC. Translated: CASSIPAVAKNIQYF. The V and J genes are TRBV19 and TRBJ2-4; D perhaps matches TRBD2 (5 bases). The CDR3 runs to 15 residues. The ends were cut back, 3 bases at V and 1 base at J, with 10 bases in the middle. CDR1 and CDR2 (germline): LNHDA, SQIVND (reference sequence).